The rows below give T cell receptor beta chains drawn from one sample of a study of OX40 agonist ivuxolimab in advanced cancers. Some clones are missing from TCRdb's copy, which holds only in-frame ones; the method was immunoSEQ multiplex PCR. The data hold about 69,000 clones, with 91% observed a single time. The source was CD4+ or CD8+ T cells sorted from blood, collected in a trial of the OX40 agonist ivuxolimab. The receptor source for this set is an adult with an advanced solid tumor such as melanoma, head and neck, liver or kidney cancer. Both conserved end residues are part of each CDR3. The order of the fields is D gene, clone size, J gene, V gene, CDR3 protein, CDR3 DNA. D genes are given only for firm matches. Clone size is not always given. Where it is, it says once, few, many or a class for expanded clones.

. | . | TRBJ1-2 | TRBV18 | CASSPQIAGLLNYGYTF | TGTGCCAGCTCACCCCAAATTGCGGGGCTATTAAACTATGGCTACACCTTC
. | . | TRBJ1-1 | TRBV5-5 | CASSVEAKYTEAFF | TGTGCCAGCAGCGTGGAGGCGAAATACACTGAAGCTTTTTTT
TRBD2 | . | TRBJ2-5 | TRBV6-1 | CASRTSGAQETQYF | TGTGCCAGTCGGACTAGCGGGGCCCAAGAGACCCAGTACTTC
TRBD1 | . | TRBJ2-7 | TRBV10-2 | CASSESVTGVRYEQYF | TGCGCCAGCAGTGAGTCTGTGACAGGGGTACGATACGAGCAGTACTTC
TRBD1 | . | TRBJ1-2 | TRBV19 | CASDRGQNYGYTF | TGTGCCTCAGACAGGGGGCAGAACTATGGCTACACCTTC
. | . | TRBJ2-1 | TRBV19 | CASTGGRFSYNEQFF | TGTGCCAGTACGGGGGGCAGGTTTTCATACAATGAGCAGTTCTTC
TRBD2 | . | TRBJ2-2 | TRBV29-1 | CSARAGVSTGELFF | TGCAGCGCTCGAGCGGGAGTGTCTACCGGGGAGCTGTTTTTT
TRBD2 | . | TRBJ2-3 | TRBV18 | CASSPLAGTDTQYF | TGTGCCAGCTCACCACTAGCGGGAACAGATACGCAGTATTTT
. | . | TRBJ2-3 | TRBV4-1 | CASSQVRFYADTQYF | TGCGCCAGCAGCCAAGTCAGGTTCTACGCAGATACGCAGTATTTT
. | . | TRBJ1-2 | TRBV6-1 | CASSDPGLYETYGYTF | TGTGCCAGCAGTGACCCGGGCCTTTACGAGACCTACGGCTACACCTTC
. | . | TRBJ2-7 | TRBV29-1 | CSVEDRRANEQYF | TGCAGCGTTGAAGATCGCAGGGCTAACGAGCAGTACTTC
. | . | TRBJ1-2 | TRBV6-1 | CASSEQLYGYTF | TGTGCCAGCAGTGAGCAGCTCTATGGCTACACCTTC
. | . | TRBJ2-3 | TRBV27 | CASSSAELRADTQYF | TGTGCCAGCAGCTCGGCGGAGCTAAGAGCAGATACGCAGTATTTT
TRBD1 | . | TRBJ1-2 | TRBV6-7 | CASSWGGGQISYGYTF | TGTGCCAGCAGCTGGGGAGGGGGACAGATATCCTATGGCTACACCTTC
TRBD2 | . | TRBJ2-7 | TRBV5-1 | CASSSFGLAKDEQYF | TGCGCCAGCAGCTCCTTCGGACTAGCGAAGGACGAGCAGTACTTC
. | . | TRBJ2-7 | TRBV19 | CASSTHQAGKTYEQYF | TGTGCCAGTAGTACACACCAGGCGGGTAAGACCTACGAGCAGTACTTC
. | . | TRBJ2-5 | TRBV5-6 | CASSFRGTQYF | TGTGCCAGCAGCTTCCGGGGGACCCAGTACTTC
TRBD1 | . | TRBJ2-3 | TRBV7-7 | CASSQGQGTDTQYF | TGTGCTAGCAGTCAAGGACAGGGCACAGATACGCAGTATTTT
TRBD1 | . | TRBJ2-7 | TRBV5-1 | CASSWGQDREQYF | TGCGCCAGCAGCTGGGGACAGGATCGGGAGCAGTACTTC
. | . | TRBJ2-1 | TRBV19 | CASSIAGYNEQFF | TGTGCCAGTAGTATAGCGGGGTACAATGAGCAGTTCTTC
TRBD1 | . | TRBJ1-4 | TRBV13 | CASSLGDRTNEKLFF | TGTGCCAGCAGCTTAGGGGACAGGACTAATGAAAAACTGTTTTTT
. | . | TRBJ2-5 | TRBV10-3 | CAIASTRGETQYF | TGTGCCATCGCTAGTACTCGGGGGGAGACCCAGTACTTC
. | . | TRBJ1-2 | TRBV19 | CASSSQFFPTYGYTF | TGTGCCAGTAGTAGCCAGTTTTTCCCAACCTATGGCTACACCTTC
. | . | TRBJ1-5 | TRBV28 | CASLEGSGQPQHF | TGTGCCAGTTTAGAGGGGTCAGGTCAGCCCCAGCATTTT
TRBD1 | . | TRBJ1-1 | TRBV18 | CASSPPGQSNTEAFF | TGTGCCAGCTCACCTCCGGGACAGTCGAACACTGAAGCTTTCTTT
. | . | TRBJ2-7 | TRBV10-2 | CASSDLYEQYF | TGCGCCAGCAGTGATTTGTACGAGCAGTACTTC
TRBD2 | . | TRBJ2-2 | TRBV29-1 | CSVMTSGVRELFF | TGCAGCGTCATGACTAGCGGGGTCCGGGAGCTGTTTTTT
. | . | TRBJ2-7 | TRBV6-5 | CASSYSRGLGEQYF | TGTGCCAGCAGTTACTCCCGGGGGCTAGGCGAGCAGTACTTC
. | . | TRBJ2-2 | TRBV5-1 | CASSLGAANTGELFF | TGCGCCAGCAGTTTGGGGGCCGCGAACACCGGGGAGCTGTTTTTT
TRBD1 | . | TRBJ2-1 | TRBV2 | CASSPGQVYNEQFF | TGTGCCAGCAGTCCGGGACAGGTATACAATGAGCAGTTCTTC
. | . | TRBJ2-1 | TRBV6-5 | CASSYIASEQFF | TGTGCCAGCAGTTACATAGCTAGCGAGCAGTTCTTC
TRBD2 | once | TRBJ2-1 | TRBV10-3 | CAIRLAGVNEQFF | TGTGCCATCCGGCTAGCGGGAGTTAATGAGCAGTTCTTC
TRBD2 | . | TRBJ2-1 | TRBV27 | CASVKVAGGYNEQFF | TGTGCCAGCGTTAAGGTAGCGGGAGGATACAATGAGCAGTTCTTC
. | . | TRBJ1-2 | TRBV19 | CASTETGSYGYTF | TGTGCCAGTACCGAGACAGGTTCCTATGGCTACACCTTC
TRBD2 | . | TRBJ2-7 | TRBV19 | CASSSGGLYEQYF | TGTGCCAGTAGTAGCGGGGGGCTCTACGAGCAGTACTTC
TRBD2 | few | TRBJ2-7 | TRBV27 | CASRGLALPYEQYF | TGTGCCAGCAGAGGACTAGCGCTCCCCTACGAGCAGTACTTC
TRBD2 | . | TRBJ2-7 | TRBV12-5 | CASGSTSGSLHEQYF | TGTGCTAGTGGCTCTACTAGCGGGAGTCTTCACGAGCAGTACTTC